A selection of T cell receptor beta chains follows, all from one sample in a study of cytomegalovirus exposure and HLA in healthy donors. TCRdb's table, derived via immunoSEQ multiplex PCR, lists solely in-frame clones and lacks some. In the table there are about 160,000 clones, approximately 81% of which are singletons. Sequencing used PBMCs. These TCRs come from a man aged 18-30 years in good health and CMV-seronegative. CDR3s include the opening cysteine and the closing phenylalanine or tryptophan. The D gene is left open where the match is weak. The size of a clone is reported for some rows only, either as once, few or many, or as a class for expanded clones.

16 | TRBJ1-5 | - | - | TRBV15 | TGTGCCACCAGCAAAGTCCGCGGGGCATCGGATCAGCCCCAGCATTTT | CATSKVRGASDQPQHF
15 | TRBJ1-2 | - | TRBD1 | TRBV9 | TGTGCCAGCAGCGGGTTAGGGACAGGGGACTATGGCTACACCTTC | CASSGLGTGDYGYTF
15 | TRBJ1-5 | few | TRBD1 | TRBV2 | TGTGCCAGCAGCGCTACAGGGGCTCCCAATCAGCCCCAGCATTTT | CASSATGAPNQPQHF
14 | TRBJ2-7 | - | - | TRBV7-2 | TGTGCCAGCAGCTCAGAGGGGGGGCCGGGGGAGCAGTACTTC | CASSSEGGPGEQYF
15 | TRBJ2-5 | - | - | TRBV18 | TGTGCCAGCTCACCACGGCAGGGCAGCAAAGAGACCCAGTACTTC | CASSPRQGSKETQYF
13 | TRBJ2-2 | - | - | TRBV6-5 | TGTGCCAGCAGTTACGGCTCCACCGGGGAGCTGTTTTTT | CASSYGSTGELFF
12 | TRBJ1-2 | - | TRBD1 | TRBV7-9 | TGTTCCGTCTCAGGGGGCTGGTATGGCTACACCTTC | CSVSGGWYGYTF
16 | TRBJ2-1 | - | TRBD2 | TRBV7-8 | TGTGCCAGCAGCTTAGGGTCAGCGGGGCCGTACAATGAGCAGTTCTTC | CASSLGSAGPYNEQFF
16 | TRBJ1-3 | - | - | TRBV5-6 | TGTGCCAGCAGCTGGTTCCGGGGAAGGTCTGGAAACACCATATATTTT | CASSWFRGRSGNTIYF
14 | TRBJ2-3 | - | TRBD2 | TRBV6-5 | TGTGCCAGCAGGAAAGCGGGGGGCACAGATACGCAGTATTTT | CASRKAGGTDTQYF
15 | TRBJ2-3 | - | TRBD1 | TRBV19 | TGTGCCAGTAGTATGGGACAGGAATTCACAGATACGCAGTATTTT | CASSMGQEFTDTQYF
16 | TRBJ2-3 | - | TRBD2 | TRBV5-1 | TGCGCCAGCACGCTCACTAGCGGGGGTACCACAGATACGCAGTATTTT | CASTLTSGGTTDTQYF
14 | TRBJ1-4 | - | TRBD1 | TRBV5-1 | TGCGCCAGCAGGACCGGACAGGGCAATGAAAAACTGTTTTTT | CASRTGQGNEKLFF
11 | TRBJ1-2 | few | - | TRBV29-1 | TGCAGCGTTATGGGGCTCGAGGGCTACACCTTC | CSVMGLEGYTF
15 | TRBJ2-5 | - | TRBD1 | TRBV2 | TGTGCCAGCACCTTACAGGGGGTAGCTCAAGAGACCCAGTACTTC | CASTLQGVAQETQYF
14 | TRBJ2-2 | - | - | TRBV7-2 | TGTGCCAGCAGCACCAGACTAGTCACCGGGGAGCTGTTTTTT | CASSTRLVTGELFF
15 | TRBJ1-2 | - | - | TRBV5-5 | TGTGCCAGCACCTACTCCAGGGATGGCTTTCGGGGCTACACCTTC | CASTYSRDGFRGYTF
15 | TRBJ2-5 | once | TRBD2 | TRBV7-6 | TGTGCCAGCAGCCAGGCGGGGGAGGTCCAAGAGACCCAGTACTTC | CASSQAGEVQETQYF
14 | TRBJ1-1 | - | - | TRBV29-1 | TGCAGCGTTGAGTTCCACAGTCTCAGCACTGAAGCTTTCTTT | CSVEFHSLSTEAFF
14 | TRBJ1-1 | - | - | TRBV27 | TGTGCCAGTACCTCGACACCTCCGAACACTGAAGCTTTCTTT | CASTSTPPNTEAFF
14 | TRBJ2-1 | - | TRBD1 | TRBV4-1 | TGCGCCAGCAGCCCCCGACAGGGTTGGGATGAGCAGTTCTTC | CASSPRQGWDEQFF
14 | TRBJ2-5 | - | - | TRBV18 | TGTGCCAGCTCACGGTTAATTGGCGGAGAGACCCAGTACTTC | CASSRLIGGETQYF
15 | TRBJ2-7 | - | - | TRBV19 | TGTGCCAGTAGTGCGCCGGGACAATCCTACTACGAGCAGTACTTC | CASSAPGQSYYEQYF